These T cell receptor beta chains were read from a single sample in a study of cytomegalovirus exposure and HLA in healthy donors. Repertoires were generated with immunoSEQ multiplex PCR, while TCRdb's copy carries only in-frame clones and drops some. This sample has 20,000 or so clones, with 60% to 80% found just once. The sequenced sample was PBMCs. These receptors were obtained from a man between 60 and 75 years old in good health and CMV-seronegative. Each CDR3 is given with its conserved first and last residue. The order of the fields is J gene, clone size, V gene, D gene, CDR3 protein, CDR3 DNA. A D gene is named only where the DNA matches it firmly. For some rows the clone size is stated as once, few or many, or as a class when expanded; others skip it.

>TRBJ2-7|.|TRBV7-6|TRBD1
CASSLTSTGTTYEQYF
TGTGCCAGCAGCTTAACGTCGACAGGGACCACCTACGAGCAGTACTTC
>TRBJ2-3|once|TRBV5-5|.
CASSLAQNTDTQYF
TGTGCCAGCAGCTTGGCTCAGAACACAGATACGCAGTATTTT
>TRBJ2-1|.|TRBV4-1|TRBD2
CASSLAGGPNEQFF
TGCGCCAGCAGCCTCGCGGGAGGGCCCAATGAGCAGTTCTTC
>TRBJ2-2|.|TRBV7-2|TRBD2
CASSPAAGGTGELFF
TGTGCCAGCAGCCCCGCGGCGGGAGGGACCGGGGAGCTGTTTTTT
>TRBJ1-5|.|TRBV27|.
CASSSMTSYRPQGPQHF
TGTGCCAGCAGTTCCATGACCAGCTACAGGCCGCAGGGGCCCCAGCATTTT
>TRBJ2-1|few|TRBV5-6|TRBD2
CASSGLAGRTYNEQFF
TGTGCCAGCAGCGGACTAGCGGGCCGAACCTACAATGAGCAGTTCTTC
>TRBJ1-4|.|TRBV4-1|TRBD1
CASSPFMRTGGEKLFF
TGCGCCAGCAGCCCCTTTATGAGGACAGGGGGTGAAAAACTGTTTTTT
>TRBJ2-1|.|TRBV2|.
CASSERGGTGNEQFF
TGTGCCAGCAGTGAAAGGGGGGGCACGGGAAATGAGCAGTTCTTC
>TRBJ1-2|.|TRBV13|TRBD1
CASSWGQASGGYTF
TGTGCCAGCAGCTGGGGACAGGCCTCGGGTGGCTACACCTTC
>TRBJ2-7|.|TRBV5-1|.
CASSLALALSYEQYF
TGCGCCAGCAGCTTGGCCCTAGCGCTCTCCTACGAGCAGTACTTC
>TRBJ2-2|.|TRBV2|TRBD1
CASSGTGYNGELFF
TGTGCCAGCAGTGGGACAGGGTATAACGGGGAGCTGTTTTTT
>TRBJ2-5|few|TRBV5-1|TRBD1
CASSPQARQGKETQYF
TGCGCCAGCAGCCCCCAGGCGAGACAGGGAAAAGAGACCCAGTACTTC
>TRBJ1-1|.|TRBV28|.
CASSLSALGTEAFF
TGTGCCAGCAGTTTATCGGCCCTAGGCACTGAAGCTTTCTTT
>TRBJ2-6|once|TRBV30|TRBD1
CAWGDRGSGGANVLTF
TGTGCCTGGGGGGACAGGGGGTCGGGTGGGGCCAACGTCCTGACTTTC
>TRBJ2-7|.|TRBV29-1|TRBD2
CSVGLAGVVDEQYF
TGCAGCGTTGGTCTAGCGGGAGTAGTCGACGAGCAGTACTTC